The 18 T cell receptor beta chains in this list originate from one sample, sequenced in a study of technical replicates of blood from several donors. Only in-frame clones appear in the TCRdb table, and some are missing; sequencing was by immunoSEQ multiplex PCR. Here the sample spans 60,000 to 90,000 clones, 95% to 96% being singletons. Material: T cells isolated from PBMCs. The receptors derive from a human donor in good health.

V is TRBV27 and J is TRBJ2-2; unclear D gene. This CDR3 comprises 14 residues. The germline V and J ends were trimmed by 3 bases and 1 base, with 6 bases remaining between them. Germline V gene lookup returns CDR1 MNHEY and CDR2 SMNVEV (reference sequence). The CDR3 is CASSLIQNTGELFF. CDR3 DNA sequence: TGTGCCAGCAGTTTGATACAGAACACCGGGGAGCTGTTTTTT.

CDR3 sequence: CASSELPGQGAGGELFF. CDR3 DNA: TGTGCCAGCAGTGAACTGCCGGGACAGGGGGCAGGTGGGGAGCTGTTTTTT. This chain joins TRBV6-1 and TRBJ2-2; 12 bases match TRBD1. The CDR3 consists of 17 residues. V lost 2 bases to trimming and J lost 8 bases; unmatched junction nucleotides: 9. Germline V lookup: CDR1 MNHNS, CDR2 SASEGT.

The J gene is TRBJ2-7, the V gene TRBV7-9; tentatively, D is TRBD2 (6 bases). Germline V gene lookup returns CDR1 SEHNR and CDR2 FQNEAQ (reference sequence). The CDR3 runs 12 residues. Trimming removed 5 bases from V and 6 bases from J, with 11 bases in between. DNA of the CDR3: TGTGCCAGCAGCCTCGGGGGTATCGAGCAGTACTTC. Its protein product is CASSLGGIEQYF.

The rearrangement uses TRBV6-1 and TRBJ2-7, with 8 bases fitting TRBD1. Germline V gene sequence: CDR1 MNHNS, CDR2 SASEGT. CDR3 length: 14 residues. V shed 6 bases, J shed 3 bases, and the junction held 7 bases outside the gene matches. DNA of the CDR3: TGTGCCAGCAGCGCCGGGACAGGACTCTACGAGCAGTACTTC. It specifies CASSAGTGLYEQYF.

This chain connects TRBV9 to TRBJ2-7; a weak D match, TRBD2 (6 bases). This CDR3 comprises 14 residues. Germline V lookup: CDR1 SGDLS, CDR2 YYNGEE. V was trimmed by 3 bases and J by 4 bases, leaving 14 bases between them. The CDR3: CASSASTTSYEQYF. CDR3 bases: TGTGCCAGCAGCGCCTCGACGACTAGTTACGAGCAGTACTTC.

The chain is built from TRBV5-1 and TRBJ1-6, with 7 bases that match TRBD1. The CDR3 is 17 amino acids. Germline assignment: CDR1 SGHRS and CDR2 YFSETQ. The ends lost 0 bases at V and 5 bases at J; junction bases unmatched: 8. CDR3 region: CASSLASGTADNSPLHF. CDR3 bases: TGCGCCAGCAGCTTGGCCTCTGGGACAGCCGATAATTCACCCCTCCACTTT.

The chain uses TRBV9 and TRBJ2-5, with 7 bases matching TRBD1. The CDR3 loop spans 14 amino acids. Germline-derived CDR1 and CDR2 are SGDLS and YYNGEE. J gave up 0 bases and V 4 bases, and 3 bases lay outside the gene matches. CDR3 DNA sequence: TGTGCCAGCAGCCAACAGGGGTACCAAGAGACCCAGTACTTC. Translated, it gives CASSQQGYQETQYF.

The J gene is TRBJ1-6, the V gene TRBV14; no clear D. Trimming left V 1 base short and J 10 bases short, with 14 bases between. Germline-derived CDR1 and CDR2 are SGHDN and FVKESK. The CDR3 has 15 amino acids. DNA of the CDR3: TGTGCCAGCAGCCAAGGTCGCCAGGCCCCGTCACCCCTCCACTTT. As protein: CASSQGRQAPSPLHF.

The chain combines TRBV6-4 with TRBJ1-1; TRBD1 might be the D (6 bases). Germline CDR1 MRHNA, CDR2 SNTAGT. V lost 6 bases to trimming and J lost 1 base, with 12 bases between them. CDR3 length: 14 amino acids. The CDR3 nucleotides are TGTGCCAGCAGCCCCCAGACAGGGAACACTGAAGCTTTCTTT. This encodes CASSPQTGNTEAFF.

The CDR3 spells CASSAGQETDTQYF. The CDR3 coding sequence is TGCGCCAGCAGCGCCGGACAGGAAACAGATACGCAGTATTTT. The chain has TRBV5-1 and TRBJ2-3; 7 bases are shared with TRBD1. This CDR3 comprises 14 residues. The V and J ends lost 4 bases and 3 bases, in that order; junction bases with no gene match: 5. Germline assignment: CDR1 SGHRS and CDR2 YFSETQ.

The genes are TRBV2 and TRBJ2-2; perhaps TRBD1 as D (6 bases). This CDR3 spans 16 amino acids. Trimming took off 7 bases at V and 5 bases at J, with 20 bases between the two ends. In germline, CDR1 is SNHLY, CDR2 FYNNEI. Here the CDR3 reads CASTTTRDIRTGELFF. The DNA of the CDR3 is TGTGCCAGCACAACAACCCGGGACATTCGGACCGGGGAGCTGTTTTTT.

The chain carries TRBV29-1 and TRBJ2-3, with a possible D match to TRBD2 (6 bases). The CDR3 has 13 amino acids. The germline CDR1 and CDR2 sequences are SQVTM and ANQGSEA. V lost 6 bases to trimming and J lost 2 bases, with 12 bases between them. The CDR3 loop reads CSVPAGLTDTQYF. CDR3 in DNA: TGCAGCGTCCCCGCGGGGCTCACAGATACGCAGTATTTT.

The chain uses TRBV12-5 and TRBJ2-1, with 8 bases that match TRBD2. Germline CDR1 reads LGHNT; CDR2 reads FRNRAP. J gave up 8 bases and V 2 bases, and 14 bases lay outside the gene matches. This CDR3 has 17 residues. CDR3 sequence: CASGLLLAGLSSHEQFF. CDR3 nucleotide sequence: TGTGCTAGTGGTTTGTTATTAGCGGGGCTGTCTTCTCATGAGCAGTTCTTC.

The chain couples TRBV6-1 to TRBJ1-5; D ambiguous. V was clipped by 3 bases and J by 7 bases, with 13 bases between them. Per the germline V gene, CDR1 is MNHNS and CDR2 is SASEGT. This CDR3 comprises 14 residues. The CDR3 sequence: CASSDSVRGQPQHF. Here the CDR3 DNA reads TGTGCCAGCAGTGATTCAGTGCGAGGGCAGCCCCAGCATTTT.

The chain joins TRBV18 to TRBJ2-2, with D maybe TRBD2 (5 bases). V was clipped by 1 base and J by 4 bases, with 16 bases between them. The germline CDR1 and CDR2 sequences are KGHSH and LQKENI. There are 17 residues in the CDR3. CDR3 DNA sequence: TGTGCCAGCTCACCACAAACGGGAATTGATCGCACCGGGGAGCTGTTTTTT. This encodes CASSPQTGIDRTGELFF.

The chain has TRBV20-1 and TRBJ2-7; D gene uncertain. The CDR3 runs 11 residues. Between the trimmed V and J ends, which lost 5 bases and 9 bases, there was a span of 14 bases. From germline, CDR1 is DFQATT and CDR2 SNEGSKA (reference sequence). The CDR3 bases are TGCAGTGCTGGGCTACGTGACGGGCAGTACTTC. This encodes CSAGLRDGQYF.

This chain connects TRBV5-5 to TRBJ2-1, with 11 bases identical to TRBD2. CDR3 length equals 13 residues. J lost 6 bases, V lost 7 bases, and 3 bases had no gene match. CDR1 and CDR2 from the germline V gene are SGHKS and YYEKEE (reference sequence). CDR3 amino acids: CASGTSGSNEQFF. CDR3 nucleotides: TGTGCCAGCGGGACTAGCGGTTCCAATGAGCAGTTCTTC. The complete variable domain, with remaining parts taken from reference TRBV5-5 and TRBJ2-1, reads DAGVTQSPTHLIKTRGQQVTLRCSPISGHKSVSWYQQVLGQGPQFIFQYYEKEERGRGNFPDRFSARQFPNYSSELNVNALLLGDSALYLCASGTSGSNEQFFGPGTRLTVL.

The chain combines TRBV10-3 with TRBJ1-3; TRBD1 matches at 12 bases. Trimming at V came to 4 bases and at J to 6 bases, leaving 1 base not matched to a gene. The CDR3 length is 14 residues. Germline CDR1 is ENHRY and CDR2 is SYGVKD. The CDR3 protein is CAISVGQGANTIYF. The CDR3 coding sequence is TGTGCCATCAGTGTGGGACAGGGGGCAAACACCATATATTTT.